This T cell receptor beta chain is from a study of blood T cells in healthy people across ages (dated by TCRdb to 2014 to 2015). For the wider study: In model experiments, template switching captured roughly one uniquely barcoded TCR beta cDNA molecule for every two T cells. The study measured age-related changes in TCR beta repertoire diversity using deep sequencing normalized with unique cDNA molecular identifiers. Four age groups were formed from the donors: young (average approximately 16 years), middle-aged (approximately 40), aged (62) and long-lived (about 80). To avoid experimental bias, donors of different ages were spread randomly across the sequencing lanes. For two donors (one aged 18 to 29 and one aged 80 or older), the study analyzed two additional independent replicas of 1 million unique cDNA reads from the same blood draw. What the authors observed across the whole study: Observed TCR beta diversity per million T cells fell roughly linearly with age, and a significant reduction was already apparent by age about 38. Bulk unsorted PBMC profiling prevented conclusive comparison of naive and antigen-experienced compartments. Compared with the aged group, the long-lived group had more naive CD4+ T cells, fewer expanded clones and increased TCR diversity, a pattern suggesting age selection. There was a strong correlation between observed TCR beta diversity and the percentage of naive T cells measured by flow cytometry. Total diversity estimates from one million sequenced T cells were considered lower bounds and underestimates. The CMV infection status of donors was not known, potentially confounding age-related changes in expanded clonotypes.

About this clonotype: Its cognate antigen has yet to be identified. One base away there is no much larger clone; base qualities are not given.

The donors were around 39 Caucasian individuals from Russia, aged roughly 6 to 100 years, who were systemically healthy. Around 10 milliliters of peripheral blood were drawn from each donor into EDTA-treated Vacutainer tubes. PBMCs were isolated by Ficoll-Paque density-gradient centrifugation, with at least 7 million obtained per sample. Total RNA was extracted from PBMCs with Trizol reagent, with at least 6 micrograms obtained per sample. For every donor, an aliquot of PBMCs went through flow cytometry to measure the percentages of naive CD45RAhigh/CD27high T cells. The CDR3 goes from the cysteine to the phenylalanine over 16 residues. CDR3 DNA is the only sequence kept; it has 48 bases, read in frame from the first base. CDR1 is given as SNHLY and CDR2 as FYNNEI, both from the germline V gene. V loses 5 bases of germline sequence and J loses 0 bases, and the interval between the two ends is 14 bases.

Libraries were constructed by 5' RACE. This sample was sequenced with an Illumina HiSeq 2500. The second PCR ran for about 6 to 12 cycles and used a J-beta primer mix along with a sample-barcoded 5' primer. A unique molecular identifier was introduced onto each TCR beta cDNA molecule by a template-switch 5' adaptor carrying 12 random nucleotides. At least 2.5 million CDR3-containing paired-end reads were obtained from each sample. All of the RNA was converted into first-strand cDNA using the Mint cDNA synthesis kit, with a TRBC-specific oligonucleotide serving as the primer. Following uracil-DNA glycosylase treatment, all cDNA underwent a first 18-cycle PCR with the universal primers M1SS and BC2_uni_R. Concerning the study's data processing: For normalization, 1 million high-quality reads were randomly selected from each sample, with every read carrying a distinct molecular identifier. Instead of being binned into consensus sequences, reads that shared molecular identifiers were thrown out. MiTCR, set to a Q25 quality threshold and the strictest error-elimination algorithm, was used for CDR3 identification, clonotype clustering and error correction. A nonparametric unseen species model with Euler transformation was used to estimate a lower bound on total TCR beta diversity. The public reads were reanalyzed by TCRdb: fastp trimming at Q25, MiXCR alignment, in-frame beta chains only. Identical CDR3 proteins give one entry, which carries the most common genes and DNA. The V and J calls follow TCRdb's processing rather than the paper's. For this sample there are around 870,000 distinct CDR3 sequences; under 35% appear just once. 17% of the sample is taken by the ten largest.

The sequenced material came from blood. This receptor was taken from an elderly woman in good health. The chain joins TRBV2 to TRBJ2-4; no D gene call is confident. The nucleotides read TGTGCCAGCAGTCCACCCGAAGGGATAGCCAAAAACATTCAGTACTTC. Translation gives CASSPPEGIAKNIQYF.